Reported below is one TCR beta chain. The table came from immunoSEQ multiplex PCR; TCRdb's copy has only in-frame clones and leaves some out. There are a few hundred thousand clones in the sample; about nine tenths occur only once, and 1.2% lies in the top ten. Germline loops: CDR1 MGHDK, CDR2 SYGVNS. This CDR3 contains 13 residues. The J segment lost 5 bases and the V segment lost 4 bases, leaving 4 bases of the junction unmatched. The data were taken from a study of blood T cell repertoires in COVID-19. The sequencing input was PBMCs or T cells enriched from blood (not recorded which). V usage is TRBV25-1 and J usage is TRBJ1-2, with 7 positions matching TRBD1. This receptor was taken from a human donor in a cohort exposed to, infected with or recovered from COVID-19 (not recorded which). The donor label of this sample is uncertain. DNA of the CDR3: TGTGCCAGCAGTGCCGGGACAGAATATGGCTACACCTTC. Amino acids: CASSAGTEYGYTF.